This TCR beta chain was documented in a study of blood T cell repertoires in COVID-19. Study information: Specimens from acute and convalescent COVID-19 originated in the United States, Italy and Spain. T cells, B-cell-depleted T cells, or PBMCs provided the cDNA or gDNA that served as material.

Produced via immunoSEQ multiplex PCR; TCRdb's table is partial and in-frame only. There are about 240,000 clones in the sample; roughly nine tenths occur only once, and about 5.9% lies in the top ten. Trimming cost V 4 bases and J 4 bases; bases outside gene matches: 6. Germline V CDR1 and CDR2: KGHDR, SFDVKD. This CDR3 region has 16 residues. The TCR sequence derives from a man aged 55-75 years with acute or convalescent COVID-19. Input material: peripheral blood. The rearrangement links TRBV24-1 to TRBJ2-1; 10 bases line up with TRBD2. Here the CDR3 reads CATSDPGLANYNEQFF. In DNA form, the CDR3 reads TGTGCCACCAGTGACCCGGGACTAGCGAATTACAATGAGCAGTTCTTC.